A single sample gave rise to the 25 T cell receptor beta chains below, sequenced in a study of blood T cell repertoires in COVID-19. Profiled with immunoSEQ multiplex PCR; TCRdb holds only in-frame clones, not every one. The repertoire consists of under 95,000 clones, with approximately 80% occurring once and the leading ten covering roughly 10%. Sequencing used peripheral blood. These receptors came from a man aged 45-65 years with acute or convalescent COVID-19.

The chain has TRBV5-6 and TRBJ1-2, with TRBD1 matching 9 bases. V shed 3 bases, J shed 1 base, and the junction held 4 bases outside the gene matches. The CDR3 is made up of 15 amino acids. Per the germline V gene, CDR1 is SGHDT and CDR2 is YYEEEE. This CDR3 is CASSWGTGSNYGYTF. The CDR3 nucleotides read TGTGCCAGCAGCTGGGGGACAGGGAGTAACTATGGCTACACCTTC.

The chain joins TRBV7-9 to TRBJ2-5; 7 nucleotides line up with TRBD2. Looked up from germline, CDR1 is SEHNR and CDR2 is FQNEAQ (reference sequence). This CDR3 contains 15 residues. The V and J ends lost 9 bases and 5 bases, in that order; junction bases with no gene match: 15. Here the CDR3 reads CASTGGAGVGETQYF. CDR3 DNA: TGTGCCAGTACCGGTGGTGCGGGAGTTGGGGAGACCCAGTACTTC.

This clone turned up a few times. The rearrangement joins TRBV28 to TRBJ1-2, with a tentative D call TRBD1 (5 bases). In germline, CDR1 is MDHEN, CDR2 SYDVKM. With 4 bases removed from V and 2 bases from J, the gap between germline ends came to 5 bases. The CDR3 is made up of 12 amino acids. Here the CDR3 DNA reads TGTGCCAGCAGTTCAGGGAACTATGGCTACACCTTC. Its translation: CASSSGNYGYTF.

V gene TRBV7-2 combines with J gene TRBJ1-5, with 7 bases aligning to TRBD1. CDR1 and CDR2 (germline): SGHTA, FQGNSA. The CDR3 length is 14 residues. Trimming removed 5 bases from V and 3 bases from J; junction bases left unmatched: 4. CDR3 in amino acids: CASSPGTANQPQHF. The CDR3 DNA reads as TGTGCCAGCAGCCCAGGGACAGCCAATCAGCCCCAGCATTTT.

This clone appeared once. This rearrangement joins TRBV7-2 to TRBJ1-6; TRBD1 matches 10 bases. Germline-derived CDR1 and CDR2 are SGHTA and FQGNSA. The trim removed 0 bases at V and 8 bases at J, leaving 4 bases unmatched. There are 16 residues in the CDR3. The CDR3 DNA reads TGTGCCAGCAGCTTAGCCGGGACAGGGGTTGATTCACCCCTCCACTTT. Translating it yields CASSLAGTGVDSPLHF.

This clone showed up just a few times. The J gene is TRBJ2-2, the V gene TRBV7-9; possible D gene TRBD1, 7 bases. Germline V gene sequence: CDR1 SEHNR, CDR2 FQNEAQ (reference sequence). This CDR3 is built from 15 residues. The germline V and J ends were trimmed by 5 bases and 4 bases, with 14 bases remaining between them. As DNA, the CDR3 is TGTGCCAGCAGCCCAGGGGGGCTGGCCACCGGGGAGCTGTTTTTT. Its translation: CASSPGGLATGELFF.

The V gene is TRBV6-6, the J gene TRBJ2-1; perhaps TRBD2 as D (5 bases). The germline V gene encodes CDR1 MNHNY and CDR2 SVGAGI (reference sequence). The CDR3 is made up of 11 amino acids. The V end was cut by 7 bases, the J end by 9 bases, with 10 bases between. CDR3: CASMREGEQFF. Written as DNA, the CDR3 is TGTGCCAGCATGAGGGAAGGTGAGCAGTTCTTC.

The V and J genes are TRBV19 and TRBJ2-5, with 7 positions matching TRBD1. Germline V gene lookup returns CDR1 LNHDA and CDR2 SQIVND (reference sequence). The CDR3 totals 15 residues. Trimming cost V 0 bases and J 4 bases; bases outside gene matches: 5. The CDR3: CASSIDSTGTETQYF. The CDR3 region has the DNA TGTGCCAGTAGTATAGATTCGACAGGGACAGAGACCCAGTACTTC.

V is TRBV6-2 or TRBV6-3 and J is TRBJ1-1; D is possibly TRBD1 (6 bases). Trimming cost V 2 bases and J 4 bases, with 11 bases left between them. There are 14 residues in the CDR3. Germline CDR1 and CDR2: MNHEY and SVGEGT. The CDR3 sequence is CASSYLRTATEAFF. DNA for the CDR3: TGTGCCAGCAGTTACCTAAGGACAGCCACTGAAGCTTTCTTT.

This clone appeared a single time. The chain is built from TRBV4-2 and TRBJ2-1; TRBD2 aligns across 8 bases. CDR3 length: 16 amino acids. The V gene end was trimmed by 0 bases and the J gene end by 3 bases; junction bases not matched to a gene: 4. Germline CDR1 reads LGHNA; CDR2 reads YNFKEQ. The CDR3 protein is CASSQELAGHYNEQFF. CDR3 sequence (DNA): TGTGCCAGCAGCCAAGAGCTAGCGGGCCACTACAATGAGCAGTTCTTC.

The chain links TRBV15 to TRBJ1-4; D is possibly TRBD1 (6 bases). The V end lost 4 bases, the J end lost 6 bases, and 12 bases lay between the germline ends. CDR1 and CDR2 (germline): LNHNV, YYDKDF (reference sequence). This CDR3 region has 14 residues. The CDR3 here is CATSIGGVDEKLFF. The CDR3 nucleotides read TGTGCCACCAGCATAGGGGGAGTGGATGAAAAACTGTTTTTT.

The rearrangement uses TRBV30 and TRBJ2-5; a weak D match, TRBD1 (6 bases). Trimming took 0 bases from V and 4 from J, leaving 6 bases between them. Germline V gives CDR1 GTSNPN, CDR2 SVGIG (reference sequence). The CDR3 runs 12 residues. The CDR3 reads CAWSVQGETQYF. The CDR3 DNA sequence: TGTGCCTGGAGTGTACAGGGAGAGACCCAGTACTTC.

V is TRBV15 and J is TRBJ1-4; D remains ambiguous. This CDR3 is 17 amino acids long. The V gene's germline CDR1 is LNHNV and CDR2 YYDKDF (reference sequence). The germline V and J ends were trimmed by 1 base and 0 bases, with 12 bases remaining between them. Here the CDR3 reads CATSRAVTTPTNEKLFF. CDR3 DNA sequence: TGTGCCACCAGCAGAGCGGTGACGACTCCAACTAATGAAAAACTGTTTTTT. The full variable domain, rest sourced from reference TRBV15 and TRBJ1-4, is DAMVIQNPRYQVTQFGKPVTLSCSQTLNHNVMYWYQQKSSQAPKLLFHYYDKDFNNEADTPDNFQSRRPNTSFCFLDIRSPGLGDTAMYLCATSRAVTTPTNEKLFFGSGTQLSVL.

The chain couples TRBV4-2 to TRBJ2-7; 10 bases fit TRBD2. The germline V gene has CDR1 LGHNA and CDR2 YNFKEQ. The length of the CDR3 is 16 residues. With V trimmed by 1 base and J by 5 bases, 8 bases remained unmatched. CDR3 amino acids: CASSQGRAGGLNEQYF. The CDR3 DNA follows: TGTGCCAGCAGCCAAGGGCGAGCGGGGGGGCTTAACGAGCAGTACTTC.

This chain joins TRBV3-1 (or the pseudogene TRBV3-2) and TRBJ2-3; TRBD2 aligns across 8 bases. This CDR3 is 14 amino acids long. The junction had 2 bases not matched to a gene; V was cut back by 4 bases and J by 2 bases. The germline V gene has CDR1 LGHDT and CDR2 YNNKEL (reference sequence). CDR3 coding DNA: TGTGCCAGCAGCCCCGGGGGGGCCACAGATACGCAGTATTTT. Its protein is CASSPGGATDTQYF.

The chain employs TRBV5-1 and TRBJ2-3; tentatively, D is TRBD2 (6 bases). The germline V gene has CDR1 SGHRS and CDR2 YFSETQ. Trimming pared 0 bases from V and 6 bases from J, leaving 14 bases between. The CDR3 totals 15 residues. The CDR3, as DNA: TGCGCCAGCAGCTTGGTAGGGACGGAGGGGGATACGCAGTATTTT. This sequence encodes CASSLVGTEGDTQYF.

This chain uses TRBV7-2 with TRBJ2-1; 8 bases agree with TRBD1. Germline CDR1 is SGHTA and CDR2 is FQGNSA. CDR3 length: 15 amino acids. V lost 5 bases and J lost 1; bases outside the gene matches: 4. CDR3: CASSQRTGSYNEQFF. In nucleotides, the CDR3 is TGTGCCAGCAGCCAAAGGACAGGGTCCTACAATGAGCAGTTCTTC.

This chain links TRBV25-1 with TRBJ1-2; unclear D gene. V was trimmed by 1 base and J by 8 bases, leaving 11 bases between them. Germline CDR1 MGHDK, CDR2 SYGVNS. CDR3 length: 13 amino acids. CDR3 sequence (DNA): TGTGCCAGCAGTGAATTCGTGGGCAAGGGCTACACCTTC. This translates into CASSEFVGKGYTF.

The rearrangement joins TRBV4-1 to TRBJ2-1; 14 bases are shared with TRBD2. V was clipped by 1 base and J by 6 bases; unmatched bases: 8. CDR3 length: 18 amino acids. Germline assignment: CDR1 MGHRA and CDR2 YSYEKL. Here the CDR3 DNA reads TGCGCCAGCAGCCAAGCTGCGCCCGGACTAGCGGGAGGCAATGAGCAGTTCTTC. Amino acids: CASSQAAPGLAGGNEQFF.

This sequence joins TRBV6-1 and TRBJ2-7; perhaps TRBD1 as D (6 bases). Trimming took off 3 bases at V and 4 bases at J, with 13 bases between the two ends. From germline, CDR1 is MNHNS and CDR2 SASEGT. The CDR3 sequence is 14 residues long. This CDR3 is CASSDQQDSYEQYF. CDR3 DNA: TGTGCCAGCAGTGATCAACAGGACAGTTACGAGCAGTACTTC.

The chain uses TRBV5-1 and TRBJ2-1, with TRBD2 matching over 8 bases. The germline CDR1 and CDR2 sequences are SGHRS and YFSETQ. The V segment lost 4 bases and the J segment 5 bases; nucleotides outside the gene matches: 5. The CDR3 covers 14 residues. The chain's CDR3 is CASSISGDHNEQFF. As DNA, the CDR3 is TGCGCCAGCAGCATTAGCGGGGACCACAATGAGCAGTTCTTC.

This clone has just a few counts. The V gene is TRBV28, the J gene TRBJ2-2; D is perhaps TRBD2 (5 bases). V shed 3 bases and J shed 5 bases, with 13 bases lying between them. Germline CDR1 MDHEN, CDR2 SYDVKM. This CDR3 has 15 residues. CDR3 DNA sequence: TGTGCCAGCAGTTTCCCCTCCGAGCGGACCGGGGAGCTGTTTTTT. The encoded protein is CASSFPSERTGELFF.

The chain's CDR3 is CASSPATVFTEAFF. The CDR3 DNA sequence: TGTGCCAGCAGCCCGGCGACAGTTTTCACTGAAGCTTTCTTT. The J gene is TRBJ1-1, the V gene TRBV5-4; D perhaps matches TRBD1 (5 bases). The CDR3 is 14 amino acids. Germline V gene lookup returns CDR1 SGHNT and CDR2 YYREEE (reference sequence). V lost 4 bases to trimming and J lost 4 bases, with 14 bases between them.

This chain uses TRBV6-5 with TRBJ1-2, with D possibly TRBD1 on 6 matching bases. V gave up 0 bases and J gave up 2 bases, with 7 bases separating them. Germline CDR1 MNHEY, CDR2 SVGAGI. This CDR3 comprises 14 residues. The chain's CDR3 is CASSYSRGNYGYTF. In nucleotides, the CDR3 is TGTGCCAGCAGTTACTCGAGGGGGAACTATGGCTACACCTTC.

This chain joins TRBV7-6 and TRBJ1-1; 11 nucleotides line up with TRBD1. Trimming removed 5 bases from V and 3 bases from J; junction bases left unmatched: 5. The CDR3 covers 15 residues. The germline V gene has CDR1 SGHVS and CDR2 FNYEAQ. The CDR3 loop reads CASSPGQGAYTEAFF. CDR3 bases: TGTGCCAGCAGCCCCGGACAGGGGGCTTACACTGAAGCTTTCTTT.